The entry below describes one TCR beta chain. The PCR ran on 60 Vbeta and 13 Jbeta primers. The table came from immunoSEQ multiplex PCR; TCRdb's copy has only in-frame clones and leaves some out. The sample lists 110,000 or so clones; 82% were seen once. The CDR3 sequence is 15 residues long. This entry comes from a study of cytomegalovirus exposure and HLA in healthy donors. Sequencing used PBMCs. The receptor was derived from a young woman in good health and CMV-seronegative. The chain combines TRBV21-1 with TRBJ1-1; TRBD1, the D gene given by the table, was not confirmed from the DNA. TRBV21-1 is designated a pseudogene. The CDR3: CASSKAVSRTTEAFF. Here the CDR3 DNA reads TGTGCCAGCAGCAAAGCGGTCAGTCGTACCACTGAAGCTTTCTTT.